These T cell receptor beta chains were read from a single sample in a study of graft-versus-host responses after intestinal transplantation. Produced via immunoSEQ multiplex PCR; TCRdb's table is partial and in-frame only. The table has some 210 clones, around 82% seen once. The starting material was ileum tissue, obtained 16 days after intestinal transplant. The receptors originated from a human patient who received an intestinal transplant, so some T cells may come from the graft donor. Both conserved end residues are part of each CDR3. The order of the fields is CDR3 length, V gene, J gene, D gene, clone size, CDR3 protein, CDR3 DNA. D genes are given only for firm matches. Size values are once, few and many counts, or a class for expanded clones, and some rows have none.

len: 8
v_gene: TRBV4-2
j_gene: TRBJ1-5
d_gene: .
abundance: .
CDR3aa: CASSLTTF
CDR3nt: TGTGCCAGCAGCCTGACAACCTTT

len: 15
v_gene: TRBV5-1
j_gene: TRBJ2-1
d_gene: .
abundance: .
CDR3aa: CASSKPPLGNDEQFF
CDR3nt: TGCGCCAGCAGCAAGCCGCCGCTAGGGAACGATGAGCAGTTCTTC

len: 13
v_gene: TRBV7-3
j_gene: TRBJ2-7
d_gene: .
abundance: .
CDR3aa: CASSPDSSYEQYF
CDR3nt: TGTGCCAGCAGCCCGGACAGTTCCTACGAGCAGTACTTC

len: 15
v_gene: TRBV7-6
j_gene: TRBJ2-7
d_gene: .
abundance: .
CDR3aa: CASSLLPDSSYEQYF
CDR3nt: TGTGCCAGCAGCTTACTCCCAGACAGCTCCTACGAGCAGTACTTC

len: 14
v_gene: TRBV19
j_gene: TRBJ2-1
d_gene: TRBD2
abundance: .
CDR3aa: CASFRLAEYNEQFF
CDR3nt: TGTGCCAGTTTCCGACTAGCGGAGTACAATGAGCAGTTCTTC

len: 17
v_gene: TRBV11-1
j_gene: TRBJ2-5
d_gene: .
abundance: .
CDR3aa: CASSSSGLVVRGETQYF
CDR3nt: TGTGCCAGCAGCTCCTCCGGTCTTGTGGTTAGGGGAGAGACCCAGTACTTC

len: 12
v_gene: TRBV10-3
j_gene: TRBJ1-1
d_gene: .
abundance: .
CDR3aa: CAISAGYTEAFF
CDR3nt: TGTGCCATCAGTGCAGGGTACACTGAAGCTTTCTTT

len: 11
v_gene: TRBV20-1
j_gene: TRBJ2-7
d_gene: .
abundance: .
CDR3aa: CSARLSYEQYF
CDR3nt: TGCAGTGCTAGATTATCCTACGAGCAGTACTTC

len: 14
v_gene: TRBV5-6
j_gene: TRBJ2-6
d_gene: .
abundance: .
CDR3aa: CASSTGFAANVLTF
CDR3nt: TGTGCCAGCAGTACTGGGTTTGCGGCCAACGTCCTGACTTTC

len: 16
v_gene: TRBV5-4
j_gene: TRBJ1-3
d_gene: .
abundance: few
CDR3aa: CASSQRQSHSGNTIYF
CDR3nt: TGTGCCAGCAGCCAACGACAGAGCCACTCTGGAAACACCATATATTTT

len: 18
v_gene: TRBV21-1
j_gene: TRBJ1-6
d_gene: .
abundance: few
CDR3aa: CASSCILLHIHHNSPLHF
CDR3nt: TGTGCCAGCAGTTGTATTTTGCTACACATACATCATAATTCACCCCTCCACTTT

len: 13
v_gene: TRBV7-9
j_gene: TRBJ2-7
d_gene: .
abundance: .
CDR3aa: CASSLISPDEQYF
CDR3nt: TGTGCCAGCAGCTTAATCTCCCCCGACGAGCAGTACTTC

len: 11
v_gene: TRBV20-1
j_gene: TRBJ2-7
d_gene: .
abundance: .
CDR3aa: CSARLSYEQYF
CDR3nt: TGCAGTGCTAGATTATCCTACGAGCAGTACTTC